Here is one T cell receptor (beta chain) with its context. What antigen it recognizes has not been identified. Per-base qualities were not stored, and no clone one base away is much larger. Its CDR3 holds 18 amino acids, cysteine through phenylalanine. The DNA shown is the 54-base CDR3, in frame from base 1. Trimming removed 1 base from V and 0 bases from J; the gene matches leave 5 bases unexplained. For CDR1 and CDR2, the germline V gene lists MNHNS and SASEGT. Libraries were made using the immunoSEQ multiplex PCR assay. TCRdb mirrors the immuneACCESS table, restricted to in-frame sequences. Some clones are absent from its copies; in checked studies, under half trace to an unresolved V gene, and the reason for the others is unknown. The sample table records some 700,000 clones; 70% to 90% of these occur just once. Jointly, the top ten make up 0.0095% to 0.011% of the sample. These data originate in a study of shared T cell receptors in the human thymus (dated by TCRdb to about 2021). General notes on the study: The study examined how self-reactive, shared T-cell receptor alpha chains are generated in the human thymus.

A further study also used this sample, focusing on human thymus T cells. Drawing on the second study: In Finland, the donors were immunologically healthy infants who were having open corrective cardiac surgery for congenital heart defects. Thymus tissue was collected as surgical resects that were removed during corrective cardiac surgery. V and J gene segment usage appeared biased in both thymic and peripheral blood repertoires. The related research found that thymic TCR repertoires overlapped highly between unrelated individuals. TCR alpha and beta repertoires from seven to nine infant thymus samples and a few related peripheral blood samples were characterized in the study. The infant donors were about 7 to 250 days old, and the cohort included a handful of males and a couple of females. After being mechanically released from the tissue, thymocytes were kept at -70 degrees C in pellets of roughly 9.5-32 million cells. A QIAsymphony instrument was used to extract genomic DNA from frozen cell pellets. The immunoSEQ multiplex PCR assay was used to amplify the TCRB and TCRAD loci from a standardized quantity of quality-controlled genomic DNA. The amplicons spanned the V(D)J region and were long enough to cover the CDR3 and allow V and J genes to be identified. The commercial immunoSEQ service was used to sequence amplicons on an Illumina platform. Primer bias and sequencing errors were corrected as previously described, and TCRAD and TCRB were defined on the basis of the IMGT database. Analysis of the repertoires was done with immunoSEQ Analyzer 3.0 and VDJTools and included basic statistics, V/J segment usage, diversity estimates, rarefaction and pairwise overlap. Diversity was estimated using the Chao1, ChaoE, Efron-Thisted, Shannon and inverse Simpson indices, and was also estimated on datasets down-sampled to the size of the smallest sample. Repertoire overlap used strict matching of CDR3 nucleotide sequence, V gene and J gene, with Jaccard-based multidimensional scaling clustering. On average, roughly 810,000 unique TCRB clonotypes were obtained from thymus samples, compared with about 84,000 from blood samples.

This receptor was identified in a boy under two years old with a congenital heart defect. Donor details come from another sample of the same person, matched by shared clones. Sequencing used thymocytes. The V and J segments used are TRBV6-1 and TRBJ2-3, with 12 bases matching TRBD2. The nucleotide sequence is TGTGCCAGCAGTGAAGAACCGGGGACTAGCGGGAGCACAGATACGCAGTATTTT. Its translation is CASSEEPGTSGSTDTQYF.